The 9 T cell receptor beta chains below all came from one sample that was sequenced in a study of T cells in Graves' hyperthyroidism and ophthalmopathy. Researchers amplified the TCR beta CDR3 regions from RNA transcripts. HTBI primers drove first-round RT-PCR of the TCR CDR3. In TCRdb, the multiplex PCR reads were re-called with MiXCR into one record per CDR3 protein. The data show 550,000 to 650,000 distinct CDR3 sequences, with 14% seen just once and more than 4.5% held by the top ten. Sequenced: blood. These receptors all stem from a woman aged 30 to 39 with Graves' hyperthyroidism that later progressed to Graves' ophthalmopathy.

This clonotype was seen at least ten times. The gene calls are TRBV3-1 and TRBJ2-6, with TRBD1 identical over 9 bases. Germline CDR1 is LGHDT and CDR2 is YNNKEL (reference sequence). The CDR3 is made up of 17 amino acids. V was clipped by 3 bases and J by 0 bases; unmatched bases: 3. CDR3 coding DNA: TGTGCCAGCAGCCAGGGACAGGGAACCTCTGGGGCCAACGTCCTGACTTTC. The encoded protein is CASSQGQGTSGANVLTF. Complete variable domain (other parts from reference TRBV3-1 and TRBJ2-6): DTAVSQTPKYLVTQMGNDKSIKCEQNLGHDTMYWYKQDSKKFLKIMFSYNNKELIINETVPNRFSPKSPDKAHLNLHINSLELGDSAVYFCASSQGQGTSGANVLTFGAGSRLTVL.

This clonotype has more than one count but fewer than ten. DNA of the CDR3: TGTGCCAGCAGCCAAGATAAGTCCGCGACTATCTATGGCTACACCTTC. Its protein product is CASSQDKSATIYGYTF. The chain uses TRBV4-2 and TRBJ1-2; D ambiguous. The CDR3 is 16 amino acids. Germline V gene data show CDR1 as LGHNA and CDR2 as YNFKEQ. Deletions cut 0 bases from V and 4 bases from J, with 15 bases between.

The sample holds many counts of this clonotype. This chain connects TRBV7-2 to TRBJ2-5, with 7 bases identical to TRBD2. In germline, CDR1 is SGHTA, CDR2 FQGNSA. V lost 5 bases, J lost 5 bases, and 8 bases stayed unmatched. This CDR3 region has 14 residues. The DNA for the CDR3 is TGTGCCAGCAGCCCTCCGGGAGGCGAGGAGACCCAGTACTTC. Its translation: CASSPPGGEETQYF.

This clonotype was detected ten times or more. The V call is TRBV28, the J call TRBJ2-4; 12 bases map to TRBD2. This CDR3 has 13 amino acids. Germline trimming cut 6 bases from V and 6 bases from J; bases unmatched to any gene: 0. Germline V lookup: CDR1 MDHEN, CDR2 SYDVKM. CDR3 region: CASRGLAGNIQYF. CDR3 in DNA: TGTGCCAGCAGGGGACTAGCGGGAAACATTCAGTACTTC.

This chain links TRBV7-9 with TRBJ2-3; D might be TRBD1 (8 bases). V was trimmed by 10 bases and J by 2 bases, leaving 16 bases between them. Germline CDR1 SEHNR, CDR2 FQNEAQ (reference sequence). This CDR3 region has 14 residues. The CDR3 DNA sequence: TGTGCCACGGGGGGACAGGTGACCACAGATACGCAGTATTTT. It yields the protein CATGGQVTTDTQYF.

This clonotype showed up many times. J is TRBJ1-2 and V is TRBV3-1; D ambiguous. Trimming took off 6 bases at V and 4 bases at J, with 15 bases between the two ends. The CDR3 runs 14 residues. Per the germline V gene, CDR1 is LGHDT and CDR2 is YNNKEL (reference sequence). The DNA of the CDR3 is TGTGCCAGCAGACCCCGCGGGAGCGGCTATGGCTACACCTTC. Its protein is CASRPRGSGYGYTF.

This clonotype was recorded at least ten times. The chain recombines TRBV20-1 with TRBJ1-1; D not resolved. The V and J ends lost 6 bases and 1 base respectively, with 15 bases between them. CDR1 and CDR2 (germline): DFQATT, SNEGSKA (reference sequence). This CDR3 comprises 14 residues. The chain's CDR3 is CSAPENGRNTEAFF. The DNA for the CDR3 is TGCAGTGCACCCGAGAACGGAAGGAACACTGAAGCTTTCTTT.

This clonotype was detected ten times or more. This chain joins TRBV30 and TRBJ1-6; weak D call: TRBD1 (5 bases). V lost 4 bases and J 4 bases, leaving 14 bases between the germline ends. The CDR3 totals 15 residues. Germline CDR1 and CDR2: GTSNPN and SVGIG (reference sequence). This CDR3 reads CAWTLPGPYNSPLHF. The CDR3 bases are TGTGCCTGGACCCTGCCGGGACCATATAATTCACCCCTCCACTTT.

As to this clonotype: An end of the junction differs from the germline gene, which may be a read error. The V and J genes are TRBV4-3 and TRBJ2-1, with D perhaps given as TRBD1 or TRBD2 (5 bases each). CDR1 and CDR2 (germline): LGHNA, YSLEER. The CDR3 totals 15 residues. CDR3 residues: CASSQSLAGGNEQFF. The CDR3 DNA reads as TGCGCTAGCAGCCAAAGCCTAGCTGGGGGAAATGAGCAGTTCTTC.